This TCR beta chain was observed in a study of shared clonotypes between healthy human individuals. Turning to the study itself: Plates per donor: three CD4 naive, three CD4 memory, two CD8 naive, one CD8 memory. Overall study results and limits: Memory subsets had estimated richness that was generally smaller than that of naive subsets.

The length of the CDR3 is 13 residues. Germline V gene data show CDR1 as SNHLY and CDR2 as FYNNEI. Between the trimmed V and J ends, which lost 3 bases and 3 bases, there was a span of 9 bases. The naive CD8 population came from CD45RO-negative cells selected for CCR7, without terminally differentiated effector memory CD45RA+ cells. In this sample, this clone turned up once. Its antigen is unknown. Running of the assay took place at deep level. Produced via immunoSEQ multiplex PCR; TCRdb's table is partial and in-frame only. The sample holds over 2 million clones, about 95% seen once. V gene TRBV2 combines with J gene TRBJ2-7; a possible D gene is TRBD2 (5 bases). The sequencing input was naive CD8+ T cells sorted from blood. This receptor was obtained from a man aged 18 to 29 in good health. The CDR3 region has the DNA TGTGCCAGCAGTGAGGGAGTACTCTACGAGCAGTACTTC. It yields the protein CASSEGVLYEQYF. The full variable domain, its missing parts supplied by reference TRBV2 and TRBJ2-7, is EPEVTQTPSHQVTQMGQEVILRCVPISNHLYFYWYRQILGQKVEFLVSFYNNEISEKSEIFDDQFSVERPDGSNFTLKIRSTKLEDSAMYFCASSEGVLYEQYFGPGTRLTVT.